The 32 T cell receptor beta chains below come from one sample, sequenced in a study of neurological immune-mediated disorders. One entry per CDR3 protein, called by TCRdb with MiXCR from the 5' RACE reads. This table has roughly 70,000 distinct CDR3 sequences, around 5.5% appearing once. The sample was PBMCs. The receptors originated from a woman in her 30s with multiple sclerosis.

At least ten counts were recorded for this clonotype. The chain employs TRBV28 and TRBJ1-2; no reliable D call. The V gene's germline CDR1 is MDHEN and CDR2 SYDVKM. The CDR3 runs 14 residues. V lost 3 bases to trimming and J lost 3 bases, with 11 bases between them. In DNA, the CDR3 is TGTGCCAGCAGTTTGGCACTTGATCACTATGGCTACACCTTC. Translated, it gives CASSLALDHYGYTF.

This clonotype was counted many times. The CDR3 reads CSAGAGVYEQYF. Written as DNA, the CDR3 is TGCAGTGCTGGAGCGGGGGTCTACGAGCAGTACTTC. The rearrangement joins TRBV20-1 to TRBJ2-7, with TRBD2 identical over 8 bases. Germline-derived CDR1 and CDR2 are DFQATT and SNEGSKA (reference sequence). The CDR3 covers 12 residues. The J segment lost 3 bases and the V segment lost 5 bases, leaving 3 bases of the junction unmatched.

This clonotype was picked up many times. This sequence may be a read error, since a much larger clone differs from it by one base. The CDR3 DNA follows: TGTGCCAGCAGTCGATCAGCAAAGGGAAAAACCATATATTTT. Protein sequence: CASSRSAKGKTIYF. V gene TRBV27 combines with J gene TRBJ1-3; the D is unclear. The CDR3 contains 14 residues. Germline-derived CDR1 and CDR2 are MNHEY and SMNVEV (reference sequence).

This clonotype was seen ten or more times. The gene calls are TRBV12-3 or TRBV12-4 and TRBJ2-7, with 7 bases matching TRBD1. CDR3 length: 14 amino acids. With 7 bases clipped from V and 3 bases from J, the junction kept 9 bases outside the gene matches. The CDR3: CASTRGQVRYEQYF. The DNA for the CDR3 is TGTGCCAGCACCAGAGGACAGGTTCGCTACGAGCAGTACTTC.

With respect to this clonotype: The junction shows a germline mismatch at one end, possibly a read error. V and J are TRBV6-5 and TRBJ1-4; TRBD1 agrees at 8 bases. CDR3 length: 14 residues. Germline CDR1 reads MNHEY; CDR2 reads SVGAGI. This CDR3 is CASSSQGDNDKLFF. In nucleotides, the CDR3 is TGTGCCAGCAGTTCACAGGGGGATAATGACAAACTGTTTTTT.

There are many counts of this clonotype. The chain uses TRBV7-9 and TRBJ2-3; maybe TRBD2 (5 bases). CDR1 and CDR2 from the germline V gene are SEHNR and FQNEAQ (reference sequence). The CDR3 covers 14 residues. The V end lost 2 bases, the J end lost 2 bases, and 8 bases lay between the germline ends. CDR3 residues: CASSLWGVTDTQYF. For the CDR3, the DNA is TGTGCCAGCAGCTTATGGGGAGTCACAGATACGCAGTATTTT.

This clonotype has a count of ten or more. The chain employs TRBV27 and TRBJ1-1, with TRBD1 as a possible D gene (6 bases). CDR1 is MNHEY, CDR2 SMNVEV, per germline (reference sequence). The V and J ends lost 8 bases and 6 bases respectively, with 16 bases between them. CDR3 size: 13 residues. The CDR3 nucleotides are TGTGCCAGCTCCAAGAAGAGGGGGTCTGAAGCTTTCTTT. Its protein is CASSKKRGSEAFF.

This clonotype turned up a few times. The CDR3 nucleotides are TGTGCCAGCAAGGCGGGGGAACGCTCCAATGAGCAGTTCTTC. This translates into CASKAGERSNEQFF. This chain joins TRBV9 and TRBJ2-1; 7 bases are shared with TRBD2. CDR3 length: 14 amino acids. The junction had 9 bases not matched to a gene; V was cut back by 6 bases and J by 6 bases. CDR1 SGDLS and CDR2 YYNGEE come from the germline V gene.

DNA of the CDR3: TGCAGTGAGGACGGGGGGAAACCACAAGAGACCCAGTACTTC. It yields the protein CSEDGGKPQETQYF. V is TRBV20-1 and J is TRBJ2-5, with 7 bases identical to TRBD2. The CDR3 sequence is 14 residues long. CDR1 and CDR2 (germline): DFQATT, SNEGSKA (reference sequence). V trimming: 7 bases; J trimming: 2 bases; junction bases outside the gene matches: 10.

This clonotype was counted at least ten times. The chain joins TRBV5-5 to TRBJ2-5; 10 nucleotides line up with TRBD2. This CDR3 has 16 amino acids. Trimming at V came to 4 bases and at J to 5 bases, leaving 11 bases not matched to a gene. Germline-derived CDR1 and CDR2 are SGHKS and YYEKEE (reference sequence). The CDR3: CASSTLAGGGWETQYF. DNA for the CDR3: TGTGCCAGCAGCACGTTAGCGGGGGGAGGCTGGGAGACCCAGTACTTC.

Comments on this clonotype: A read error is possible here, since a much larger clone lies one base away. The rearrangement links TRBV20-1 to TRBJ2-7, with 7 bases aligning to TRBD2. The CDR3 is 13 amino acids. Germline CDR1 and CDR2: DFQATT and SNEGSKA (reference sequence). Unmatched junction bases numbered 9, after V lost 3 bases and J lost 7 bases. The CDR3 sequence is CSASPSGEKEQYF. CDR3 DNA: TGCAGTGCTAGTCCAAGCGGGGAGAAAGAGCAGTACTTC.

Many counts were recorded for this clonotype. The rearrangement uses TRBV11-2 and TRBJ2-5; 7 nucleotides line up with TRBD1. CDR1 is SGHAT and CDR2 is FQNNGV in the germline V gene. Germline trimming cut 3 bases from V and 6 bases from J; bases unmatched to any gene: 10. The CDR3 has 15 residues. The CDR3 region is CASSFYRGRRKTQYF. CDR3 DNA sequence: TGTGCCAGCAGCTTCTACAGGGGCCGGAGAAAGACCCAGTACTTC.

This clonotype was observed many times. The chain couples TRBV7-9 to TRBJ2-5; 8 bases match TRBD2. V dropped 5 bases and J dropped 2; count of bases not matched to a gene: 10. The length of the CDR3 is 16 residues. Germline-derived CDR1 and CDR2 are SEHNR and FQNEAQ (reference sequence). This CDR3 is CASSLGGAGEQETQYF. The CDR3 DNA sequence: TGTGCCAGCAGCCTGGGGGGAGCGGGGGAACAAGAGACCCAGTACTTC.

This clonotype was observed many times. CDR3: CASSWGQGYQPQHF. The DNA of the CDR3 is TGTGCCAGCAGCTGGGGACAGGGGTATCAGCCCCAGCATTTT. The rearrangement joins TRBV5-5 to TRBJ1-5; 10 nucleotides align to TRBD1. Losses at the gene ends were 3 bases for V and 5 bases for J; bases not matched to a gene: 2. The CDR3 has 14 amino acids. Germline assignment: CDR1 SGHKS and CDR2 YYEKEE (reference sequence).

This clonotype was picked up many times. The chain combines TRBV13 with TRBJ2-1; perhaps TRBD1 as D (6 bases). Per the germline V gene, CDR1 is PRHDT and CDR2 is FYEKMQ (reference sequence). There are 15 residues in the CDR3. V lost 4 bases, J lost 6 bases, and 16 bases lay in between. The CDR3 is CASSSYRDISNEQFF. Written as DNA, the CDR3 is TGTGCCAGCAGCTCATACCGGGACATATCCAATGAGCAGTTCTTC.

V is TRBV6-5 and J is TRBJ1-1, with D tentatively TRBD1 (5 bases). The CDR3 consists of 18 residues. Trimming shortened V by 0 bases and J by 1 base, and 18 bases separated the two germline ends. The germline V gene has CDR1 MNHEY and CDR2 SVGAGI. As DNA, the CDR3 is TGTGCCAGCAGTTACTCAACAGGTCCTGGCGGTAAGAACACTGAAGCTTTCTTT. Its translation: CASSYSTGPGGKNTEAFF.

This clonotype was detected many times. V usage is TRBV7-8 and J usage is TRBJ1-2; TRBD1 aligns across 11 bases. The CDR3 loop spans 15 amino acids. V shed 0 bases, J shed 4 bases, and the junction held 1 base outside the gene matches. The V gene's germline CDR1 is SGHVS and CDR2 FQNEAQ. The chain's CDR3 is CASSLAGTGGYGYTF. The DNA for the CDR3 is TGTGCCAGCAGCTTAGCAGGGACAGGGGGCTATGGCTACACCTTC.

This clonotype was observed at least ten times. A much larger clone lies one base from this, so it may be a read error. The chain has TRBV28 and TRBJ2-1; TRBD2 might be the D (7 bases). CDR1 is MDHEN, CDR2 SYDVKM, per germline. The CDR3 loop spans 16 amino acids. The germline V and J ends were trimmed by 6 bases and 0 bases, with 15 bases remaining between them. In DNA, the CDR3 is TGTGCCAGCAGAGGGGGGGGGGCTACCTCCTACAATGAGCAGTTCTTC. This translates into CASRGGGATSYNEQFF.

The table lists this clonotype with many counts. The genes are TRBV14 and TRBJ2-2, with D tentatively TRBD2 (5 bases). The length of the CDR3 is 17 residues. Trimming cost V 6 bases and J 3 bases, with 20 bases left between them. CDR1 is SGHDN, CDR2 FVKESK, per germline. The CDR3 nucleotides read TGTGCCAGCAGTTCCTATGAGGGAAGTCGGGACACCGGGGAGCTGTTTTTT. It encodes CASSSYEGSRDTGELFF.

This clonotype was observed many times. This chain's CDR3 is CATSDKQVITDTQYF. CDR3 sequence (DNA): TGTGCCACCAGTGATAAACAGGTCATCACAGATACGCAGTATTTT. This chain joins TRBV24-1 and TRBJ2-3; D might be TRBD1 (5 bases). Trimming pared 3 bases from V and 2 bases from J, leaving 11 bases between. Looked up from germline, CDR1 is KGHDR and CDR2 is SFDVKD. The CDR3 runs to 15 residues.

V gene TRBV10-2 combines with J gene TRBJ1-1, with D possibly being TRBD1 (5 bases). V lost 3 bases, J lost 1 base, and 6 bases lay in between. Germline lookup yields CDR1 WSHSY and CDR2 SAAADI. The CDR3 contains 13 residues. The CDR3 DNA is TGCGCCAGCAGTGACGGGACGAACACTGAAGCTTTCTTT. It yields the protein CASSDGTNTEAFF.

The table lists this clonotype with many counts. The V gene is TRBV7-9, the J gene TRBJ2-5; D call uncertain. The CDR3 is made up of 13 amino acids. Germline V gives CDR1 SEHNR, CDR2 FQNEAQ (reference sequence). V lost 5 bases and J 5 bases, leaving 12 bases between the germline ends. CDR3 bases: TGTGCCAGCAGCCCCGGCCTCCGTGAGACCCAGTACTTC. Protein: CASSPGLRETQYF. Filled out from reference TRBV7-9 and TRBJ2-5, the complete variable domain reads DTGVSQNPRHKITKRGQNVTFRCDPISEHNRLYWYRQTLGQGPEFLTYFQNEAQLEKSRLLSDRFSAERPKGSFSTLEIQRTEQGDSAMYLCASSPGLRETQYFGPGTRLLVL.

By sample share, this clonotype is medium-sized. CDR3 sequence (DNA): TGTGCCAGCAGCTTAGGATTTTCGGAGACCCAGTACTTC. This codes for CASSLGFSETQYF. V gene TRBV11-2 combines with J gene TRBJ2-5; no reliable D call. The V and J ends lost 1 base and 5 bases respectively, with 8 bases between them. The germline V gene has CDR1 SGHAT and CDR2 FQNNGV. CDR3 length equals 13 residues.

This clonotype has at least ten counts. The V and J genes are TRBV20-1 and TRBJ1-6, with D possibly TRBD1 on 5 matching bases. The CDR3 contains 16 residues. Germline assignment: CDR1 DFQATT and CDR2 SNEGSKA (reference sequence). V was cut by 0 bases and J by 5 bases, with 14 bases left in between. This chain's CDR3 is CSARDTTVWNNSPLHF. As DNA, the CDR3 is TGCAGTGCTAGAGATACGACAGTATGGAATAATTCACCCCTCCACTTT.

This clonotype has ten or more counts. The V and J genes are TRBV5-1 and TRBJ2-2; 10 positions agree with TRBD1. The V and J ends lost 5 bases and 0 bases, in that order; junction bases with no gene match: 7. This CDR3 region has 17 residues. Germline CDR1 reads SGHRS; CDR2 reads YFSETQ. Written as DNA, the CDR3 is TGCGCCAGCAGTTCCGGGACAGGGGCCACGAACACCGGGGAGCTGTTTTTT. Translating it yields CASSSGTGATNTGELFF.

Ten or more counts support this clonotype. The chain links TRBV21-1 to TRBJ1-1; the table's D gene call, TRBD1, was not cross checked with the DNA. TRBV21-1 is flagged as a pseudogene. This CDR3 has 13 amino acids. CDR3 amino acids: CASPKGGDTEAFF. In nucleotides, the CDR3 is TGTGCCAGCCCCAAAGGAGGGGACACTGAAGCTTTCTTT.

Concerning this clonotype itself: A much larger clonotype is one base distant, so this may be a read error. This chain joins TRBV20-1 and TRBJ1-5; D is unclear. The CDR3 sequence is 12 residues long. Germline lookup yields CDR1 DFQATT and CDR2 SNEGSKA (reference sequence). The germline V and J ends were trimmed by 7 bases and 3 bases, with 10 bases remaining between them. As DNA, the CDR3 is TGCAGTGTTAACAGACCCAATCAGCCCCAGCATTTT. Translated: CSVNRPNQPQHF.

This clonotype was picked up many times. The chain uses TRBV4-2 and TRBJ1-1, with D unclear. V lost 0 bases and J lost 3, with 14 bases in between. Germline V gene data show CDR1 as LGHNA and CDR2 as YNFKEQ. This CDR3 contains 16 residues. CDR3 coding DNA: TGTGCCAGCAGCCAAGACCTATCCCAGGCCCACACTGAAGCTTTCTTT. It yields the protein CASSQDLSQAHTEAFF.

This clonotype was recorded at least ten times. The gene calls are TRBV20-1 and TRBJ2-3; D is possibly TRBD2 (7 bases). The V end lost 5 bases, the J end lost 0 bases, and 21 bases lay between the germline ends. The CDR3 extends over 17 amino acids. Germline V gene data show CDR1 as DFQATT and CDR2 as SNEGSKA (reference sequence). The CDR3 bases are TGCAGTGCTTCTCCCTACGGGGGGCCTCCTAGCACAGATACGCAGTATTTT. Protein: CSASPYGGPPSTDTQYF.

The rearrangement links TRBV12-3 or TRBV12-4 to TRBJ1-1; 8 nucleotides agree with TRBD1. Germline trimming cut 7 bases from V and 1 base from J; bases unmatched to any gene: 5. CDR3 length: 14 residues. The CDR3 DNA follows: TGTGCCAGCATGAACAGGGGGACGAACACTGAAGCTTTCTTT. The encoded protein is CASMNRGTNTEAFF.

About this clonotype itself: Being one base from a much bigger clone, this may be a read error. V gene TRBV20-1 combines with J gene TRBJ1-2, with D hard to call. The CDR3 consists of 11 residues. The V and J ends lost 6 bases and 5 bases respectively, with 10 bases between them. In germline, CDR1 is DFQATT, CDR2 SNEGSKA (reference sequence). The CDR3 sequence is CSATDNYGYTF. The CDR3 coding sequence is TGCAGTGCCACCGATAATTATGGCTACACCTTC.

This clonotype was counted at least ten times. In DNA, the CDR3 is TGCAGTGCTAGCCCCACTAGCGGGGTCCAAGAGACCCAGTACTTC. It codes for CSASPTSGVQETQYF. This chain links TRBV20-1 with TRBJ2-5, with 10 bases lining up with TRBD2. Germline CDR1 and CDR2: DFQATT and SNEGSKA (reference sequence). V lost 3 bases, J lost 1 base, and 5 bases stayed unmatched. The CDR3 totals 15 residues.